Given below is one T cell receptor (beta chain) in context. There is no known antigen for this receptor. Base qualities are not at hand, and no much larger clone is one base apart. Donors were 35 to 40 systemically healthy Caucasian individuals from Russia aged roughly 6 to 95 years. Each donor gave about 9.8 milliliters of peripheral blood, drawn into EDTA-treated Vacutainer tubes. Ficoll-Paque density-gradient centrifugation was used to isolate PBMCs, with at least 7 million per sample. Trizol reagent was used to extract total RNA from the PBMCs, yielding at least 6 micrograms per sample. For every donor, flow cytometry on a PBMC aliquot measured the percentage of naive CD45RAhigh/CD27high T cells. This sample is part of a study of blood T cells in healthy people across ages (dated by TCRdb to about 2015). For the wider study: In model experiments, template switching captured roughly one uniquely barcoded TCR beta cDNA molecule for every two T cells. To track age-related changes in TCR beta repertoire diversity, the study relied on deep sequencing normalized with unique cDNA molecular identifiers. Four age groups were formed from the donors: young (average about 15 years), middle-aged (approximately 41), aged (about 62) and long-lived (around 82). To avoid experimental bias, donors of different ages were spread randomly across the sequencing lanes. Two additional independent replicas of 1 million unique cDNA reads from the same blood draw were analyzed for two donors (one aged 18 to 30 and one aged 80 or older).

V gives up 6 bases and J gives up 2 bases, and the segment between their germline ends measures 11 bases. The CDR3 runs 15 residues from the cysteine to the phenylalanine. Only the CDR3 region is kept as DNA, spanning 45 bases read in frame from base 1. CDR1 and CDR2 are drawn from the germline V gene: LGHNT, FRNRAP. Libraries were constructed by 5' RACE. The reads were generated on an Illumina HiSeq 2500. A second roughly 7 to 11 cycle PCR used a sample-barcoded 5' primer and a J-beta primer mix. A template-switch 5' adaptor carrying 12 random nucleotides introduced a unique molecular identifier onto each TCR beta cDNA molecule. Each sample yielded at least 3 million CDR3-containing paired-end reads. First-strand cDNA synthesis was performed from all RNA using the Mint cDNA synthesis kit, with priming by a TRBC-specific oligonucleotide. After uracil-DNA glycosylase treatment, a first 18-cycle PCR used universal primers M1SS and BC2_uni_R on all cDNA. The authors processed their data as follows. Normalization of each sample was performed by random selection of 1 million high-quality reads, each carrying a distinct molecular identifier. Reads sharing molecular identifiers were discarded rather than binned into consensus sequences. CDR3 identification, clonotype clustering and error correction used MiTCR with a Q25 quality threshold and the strictest error-elimination algorithm. A nonparametric unseen species model using Euler transformation provided a lower-bound estimate of total TCR beta diversity. The public reads were quality trimmed at Q25 with fastp and then assembled into clones with MiXCR by TCRdb, keeping productive beta chains. Every CDR3 protein is listed once, alongside the most common genes and DNA of its rows. None of the V and J calls come from the authors' own analysis; TCRdb made them. This sample lists 1.5 million to 2 million distinct CDR3 sequences; around half were detected once. Approximately 2.1% of the sample lies in the top ten.

The investigation overall reported the following: Estimates of total diversity based on one million sequenced T cells were regarded as lower bounds and as underestimates. Observed TCR beta diversity per million T cells fell roughly linearly with age, and a significant reduction was already apparent by age around 40. Bulk unsorted PBMC profiling prevented conclusive comparison of naive and antigen-experienced compartments. Because donor CMV infection status was unknown, age-related changes in expanded clonotypes were potentially confounded. There was a strong correlation between observed TCR beta diversity and the percentage of naive T cells measured by flow cytometry. Compared with the aged group, more naive CD4+ T cells, fewer expanded clones and increased TCR diversity were shown by the long-lived group, suggesting age selection.

Sample: blood. This receptor was obtained from a woman aged 40 to 55 in good health. Recombination joined TRBV12-5 with TRBJ2-6; the D gene identity is not certain. The CDR3 protein: CASGPWLPGANVLTF. The DNA sequence follows: TGTGCTAGTGGCCCCTGGCTACCTGGGGCCAACGTCCTGACTTTC.